This TCR beta chain comes out of a study of control samples from healthy donors and cancer patients. CDR1 is SQVTM, CDR2 ANQGSEA, per germline. Trimming took off 5 bases at V and 2 bases at J, with 16 bases between the two ends. The CDR3 consists of 14 residues. Sequencing used immunoSEQ multiplex PCR; TCRdb keeps in-frame clones, though not all of them. The profile shows roughly 27,000 clones, approximately 91% of them singletons. The specimen was PBMCs. The clonotype originates from a man in his fifties or sixties with lung cancer. This chain uses TRBV29-1 with TRBJ2-7; D might be TRBD1 (5 bases). As DNA, the CDR3 is TGCAGCGTTACGCAGGGAATTGGGACCTACGAGCAGTACTTC. Translating it yields CSVTQGIGTYEQYF.